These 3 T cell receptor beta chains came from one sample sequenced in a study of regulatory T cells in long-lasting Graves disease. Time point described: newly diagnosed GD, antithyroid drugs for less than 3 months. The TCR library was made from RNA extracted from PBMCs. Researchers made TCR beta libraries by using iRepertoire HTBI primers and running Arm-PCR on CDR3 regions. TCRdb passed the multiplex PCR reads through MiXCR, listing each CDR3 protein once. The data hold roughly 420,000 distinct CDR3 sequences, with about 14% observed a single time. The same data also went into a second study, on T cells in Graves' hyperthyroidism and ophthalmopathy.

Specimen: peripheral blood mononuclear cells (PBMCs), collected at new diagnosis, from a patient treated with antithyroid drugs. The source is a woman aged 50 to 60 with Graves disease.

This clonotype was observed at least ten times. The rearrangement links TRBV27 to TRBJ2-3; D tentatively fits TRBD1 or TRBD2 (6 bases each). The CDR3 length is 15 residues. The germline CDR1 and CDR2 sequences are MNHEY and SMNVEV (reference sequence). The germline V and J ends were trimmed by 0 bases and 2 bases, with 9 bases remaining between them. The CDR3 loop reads CASSLSGGFTDTQYF. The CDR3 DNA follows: TGTGCCAGCAGTTTATCGGGGGGCTTCACAGATACGCAGTATTTT.

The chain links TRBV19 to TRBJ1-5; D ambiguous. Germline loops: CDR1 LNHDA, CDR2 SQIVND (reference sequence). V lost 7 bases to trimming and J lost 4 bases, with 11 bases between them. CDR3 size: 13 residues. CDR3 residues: CASTSATNQPQHF. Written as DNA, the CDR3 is TGTGCCAGTACCTCAGCGACTAATCAGCCCCAGCATTTT.

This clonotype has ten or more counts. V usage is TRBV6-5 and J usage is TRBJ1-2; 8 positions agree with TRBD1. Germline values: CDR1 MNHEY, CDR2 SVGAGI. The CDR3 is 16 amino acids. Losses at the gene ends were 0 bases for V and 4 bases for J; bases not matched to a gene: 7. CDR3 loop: CASSYSTTGGAYGYTF. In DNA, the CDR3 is TGTGCCAGCAGTTACTCGACTACAGGGGGGGCCTATGGCTACACCTTC.